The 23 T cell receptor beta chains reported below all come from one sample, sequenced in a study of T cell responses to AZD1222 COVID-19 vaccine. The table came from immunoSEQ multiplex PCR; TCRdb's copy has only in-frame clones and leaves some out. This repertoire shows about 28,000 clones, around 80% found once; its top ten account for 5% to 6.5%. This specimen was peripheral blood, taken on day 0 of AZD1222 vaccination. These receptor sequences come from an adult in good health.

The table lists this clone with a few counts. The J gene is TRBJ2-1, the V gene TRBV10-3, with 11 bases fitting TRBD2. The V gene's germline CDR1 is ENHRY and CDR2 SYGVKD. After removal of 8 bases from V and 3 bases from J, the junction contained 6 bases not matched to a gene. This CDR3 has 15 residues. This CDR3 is CAIGMTSGVYNEQFF. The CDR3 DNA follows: TGTGCCATCGGGATGACTAGCGGGGTCTACAATGAGCAGTTCTTC.

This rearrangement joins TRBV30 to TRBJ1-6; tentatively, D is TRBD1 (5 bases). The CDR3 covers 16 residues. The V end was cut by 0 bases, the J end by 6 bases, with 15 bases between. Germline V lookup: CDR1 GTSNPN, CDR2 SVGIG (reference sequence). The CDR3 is CAWSVYEGAGNSPLHF. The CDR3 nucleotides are TGTGCCTGGAGTGTATACGAAGGGGCTGGTAATTCACCCCTCCACTTT.

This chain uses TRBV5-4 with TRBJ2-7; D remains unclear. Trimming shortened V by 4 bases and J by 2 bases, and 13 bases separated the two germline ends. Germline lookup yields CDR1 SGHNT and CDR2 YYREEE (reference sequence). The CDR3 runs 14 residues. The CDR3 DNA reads TGTGCCAGCAGCCCATACGGAGAGACCTACGAGCAGTACGTC. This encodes CASSPYGETYEQYV.

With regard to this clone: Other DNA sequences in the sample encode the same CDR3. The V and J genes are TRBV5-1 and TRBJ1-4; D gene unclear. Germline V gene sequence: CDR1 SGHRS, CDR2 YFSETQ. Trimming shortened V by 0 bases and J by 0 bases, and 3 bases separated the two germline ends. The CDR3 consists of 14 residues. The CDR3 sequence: CASSLDSTNEKLFF. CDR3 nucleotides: TGCGCCAGCAGCTTGGACTCAACTAATGAAAAACTGTTTTTT.

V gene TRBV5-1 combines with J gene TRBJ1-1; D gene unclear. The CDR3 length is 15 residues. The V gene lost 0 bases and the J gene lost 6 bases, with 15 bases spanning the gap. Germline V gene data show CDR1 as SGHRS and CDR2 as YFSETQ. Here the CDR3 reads CASSLVAGRLAEAFF. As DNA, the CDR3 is TGCGCCAGCAGCTTGGTGGCGGGCCGTTTAGCTGAAGCTTTCTTT.

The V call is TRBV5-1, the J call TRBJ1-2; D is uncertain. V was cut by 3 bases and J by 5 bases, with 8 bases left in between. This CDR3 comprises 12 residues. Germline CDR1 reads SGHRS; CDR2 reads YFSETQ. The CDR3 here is CASSSTAYGYTF. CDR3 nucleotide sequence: TGCGCCAGCAGCTCGACGGCTTATGGCTACACCTTC.

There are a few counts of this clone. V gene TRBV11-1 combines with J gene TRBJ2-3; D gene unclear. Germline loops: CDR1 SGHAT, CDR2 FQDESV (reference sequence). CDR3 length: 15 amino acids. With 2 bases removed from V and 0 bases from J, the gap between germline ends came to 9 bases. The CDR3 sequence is CASSLRLRSTDTQYF. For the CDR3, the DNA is TGTGCCAGCAGCTTAAGGTTAAGAAGCACAGATACGCAGTATTTT.

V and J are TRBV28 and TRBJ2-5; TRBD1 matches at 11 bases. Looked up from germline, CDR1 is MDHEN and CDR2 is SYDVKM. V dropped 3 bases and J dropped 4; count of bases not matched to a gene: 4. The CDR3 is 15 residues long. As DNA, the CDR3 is TGTGCCAGCAGTTTTCCCGGGACAGGGGGAGAGACCCAGTACTTC. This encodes CASSFPGTGGETQYF.

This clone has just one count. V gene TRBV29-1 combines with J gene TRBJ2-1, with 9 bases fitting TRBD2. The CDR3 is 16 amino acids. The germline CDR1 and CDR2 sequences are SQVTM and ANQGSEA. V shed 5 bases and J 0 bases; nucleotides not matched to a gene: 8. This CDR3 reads CSVTYGGGGSYNEQFF. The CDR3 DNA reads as TGCAGCGTTACCTACGGCGGGGGGGGCTCCTACAATGAGCAGTTCTTC.

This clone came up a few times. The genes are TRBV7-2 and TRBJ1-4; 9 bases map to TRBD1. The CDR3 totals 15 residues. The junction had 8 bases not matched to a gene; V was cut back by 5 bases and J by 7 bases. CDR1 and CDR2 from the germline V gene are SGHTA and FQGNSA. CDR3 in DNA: TGTGCCAGCAGCCTCCACGGGACAGGGAGTGAAAAACTGTTTTTT. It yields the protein CASSLHGTGSEKLFF.

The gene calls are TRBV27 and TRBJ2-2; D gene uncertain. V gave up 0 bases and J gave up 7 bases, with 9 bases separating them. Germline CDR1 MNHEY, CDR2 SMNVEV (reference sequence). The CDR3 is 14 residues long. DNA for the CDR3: TGTGCCAGCAGTTTATCTTTGTTGAGCGGGGAGCTGTTTTTT. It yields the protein CASSLSLLSGELFF.

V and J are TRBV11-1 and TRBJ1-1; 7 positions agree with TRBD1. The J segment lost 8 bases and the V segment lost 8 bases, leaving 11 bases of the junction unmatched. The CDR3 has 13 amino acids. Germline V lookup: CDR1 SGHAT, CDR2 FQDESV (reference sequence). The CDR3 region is CASALIQGREAFF. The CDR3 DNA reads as TGTGCCAGCGCCTTAATACAGGGGCGGGAAGCTTTCTTT.

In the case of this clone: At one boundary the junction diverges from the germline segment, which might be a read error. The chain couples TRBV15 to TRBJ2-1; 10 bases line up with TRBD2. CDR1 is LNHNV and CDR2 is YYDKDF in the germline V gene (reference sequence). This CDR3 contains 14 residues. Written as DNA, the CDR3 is TGTGCCACCAGCAGAGACCGGCCTAGCGGGAGTAGAGTCTTC. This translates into CATSRDRPSGSRVF.

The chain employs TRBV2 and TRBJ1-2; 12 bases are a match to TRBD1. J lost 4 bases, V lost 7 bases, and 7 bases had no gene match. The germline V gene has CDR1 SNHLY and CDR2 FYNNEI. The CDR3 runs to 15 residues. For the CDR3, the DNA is TGTGCCAGCACCCTGGGACAGGGGGCTGCCTATGGCTACACCTTC. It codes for CASTLGQGAAYGYTF.

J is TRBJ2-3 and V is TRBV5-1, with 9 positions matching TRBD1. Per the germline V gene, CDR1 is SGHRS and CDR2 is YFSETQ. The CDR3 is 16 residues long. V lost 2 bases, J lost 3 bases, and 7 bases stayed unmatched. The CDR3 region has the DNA TGCGCCAGCAGCTTAACGGGACAGGGTGGAACAGATACGCAGTATTTT. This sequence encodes CASSLTGQGGTDTQYF.

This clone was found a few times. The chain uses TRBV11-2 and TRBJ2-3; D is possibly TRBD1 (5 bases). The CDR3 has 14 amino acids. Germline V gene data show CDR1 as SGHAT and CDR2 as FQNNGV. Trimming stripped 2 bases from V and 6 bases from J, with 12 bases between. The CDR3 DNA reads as TGTGCCAGCAGCTTAATCGGTGGGGCCGATACGCAGTATTTT. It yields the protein CASSLIGGADTQYF.

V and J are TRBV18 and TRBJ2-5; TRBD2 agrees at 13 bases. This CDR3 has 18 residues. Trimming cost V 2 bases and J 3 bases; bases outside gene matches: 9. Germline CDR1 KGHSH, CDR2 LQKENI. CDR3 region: CASSPRTSGRALKETQYF. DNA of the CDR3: TGTGCCAGCTCACCAAGAACTAGCGGGAGGGCCCTAAAAGAGACCCAGTACTTC.

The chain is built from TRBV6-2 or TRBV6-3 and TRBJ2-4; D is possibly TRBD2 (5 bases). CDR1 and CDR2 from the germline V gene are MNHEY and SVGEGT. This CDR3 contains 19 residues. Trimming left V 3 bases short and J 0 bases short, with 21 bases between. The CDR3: CASSYSGPAETLAKNIQYF. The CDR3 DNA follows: TGTGCCAGCAGTTATTCGGGCCCAGCGGAAACATTAGCCAAAAACATTCAGTACTTC.

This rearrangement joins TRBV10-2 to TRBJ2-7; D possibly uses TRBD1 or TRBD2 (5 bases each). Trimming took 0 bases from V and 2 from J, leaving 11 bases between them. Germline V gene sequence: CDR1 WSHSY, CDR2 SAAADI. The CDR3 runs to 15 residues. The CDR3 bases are TGCGCCAGCAGTGAGTCCTCGGGGCAGGCCTACGAGCAGTACTTC. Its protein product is CASSESSGQAYEQYF.

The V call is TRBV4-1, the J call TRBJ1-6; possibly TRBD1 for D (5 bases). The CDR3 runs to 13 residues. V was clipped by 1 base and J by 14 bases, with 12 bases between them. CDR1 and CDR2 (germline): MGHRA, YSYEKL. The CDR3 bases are TGCGCCAGCAGCCAAGGTCGGCTAGGGGCCCTCCACTTT. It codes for CASSQGRLGALHF.

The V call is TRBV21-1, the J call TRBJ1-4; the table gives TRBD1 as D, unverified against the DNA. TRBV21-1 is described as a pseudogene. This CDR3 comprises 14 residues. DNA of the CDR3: TGTGCCAGCAGGCCCGGGACAGGGGGTGAAAAACTGTTTTTT. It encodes CASRPGTGGEKLFF.

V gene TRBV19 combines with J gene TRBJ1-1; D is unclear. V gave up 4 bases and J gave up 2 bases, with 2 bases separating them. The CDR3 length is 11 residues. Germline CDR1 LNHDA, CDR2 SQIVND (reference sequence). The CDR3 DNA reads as TGTGCCAGTAGTAATAACACTGAAGCTTTCTTT. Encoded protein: CASSNNTEAFF. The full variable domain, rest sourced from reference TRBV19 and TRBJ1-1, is DGGITQSPKYLFRKEGQNVTLSCEQNLNHDAMYWYRQDPGQGLRLIYYSQIVNDFQKGDIAEGYSVSREKKESFPLTVTSAQKNPTAFYLCASSNNTEAFFGQGTRLTVV.

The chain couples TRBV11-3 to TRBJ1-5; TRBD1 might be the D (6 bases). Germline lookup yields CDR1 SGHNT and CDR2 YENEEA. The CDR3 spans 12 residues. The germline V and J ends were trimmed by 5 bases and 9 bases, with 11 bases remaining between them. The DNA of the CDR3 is TGTGCCAGCAGCCCAGGGGACTCGCCCCAGCATTTT. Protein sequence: CASSPGDSPQHF.